This T cell receptor (beta chain) was identified during a study of shared clonotypes between healthy human individuals. General observations from the study: Rarefaction gave evidence that sorted-subset sequencing remained incomplete despite large depth.

With regard to this clone: Its antigen is not identified.

Libraries were prepared by immunoSEQ multiplex PCR; TCRdb keeps only in-frame clonotypes and omits some of them. This table has 2 million to 2.5 million clones, 85% to 95% appearing once. Germline CDR1 and CDR2: SGHAT and FQNNGV. This CDR3 is 14 amino acids long. Trimming removed 5 bases at V and 3 bases at J, with 14 bases between. The sample consisted of naive CD4+ T cells from PBMCs. Sample subset: CD45RA+ positively selected. This sequence was found in a man aged 18 to 30 in good health. Some clones in this sample may be carry-over from other donors' samples. The rearrangement joins TRBV11-2 to TRBJ2-7, with a tentative D call TRBD2 (5 bases). The CDR3 spells CASSPSLGNYEQYF. The CDR3 bases are TGTGCCAGCAGCCCTAGCCTGGGGAACTACGAGCAGTACTTC.